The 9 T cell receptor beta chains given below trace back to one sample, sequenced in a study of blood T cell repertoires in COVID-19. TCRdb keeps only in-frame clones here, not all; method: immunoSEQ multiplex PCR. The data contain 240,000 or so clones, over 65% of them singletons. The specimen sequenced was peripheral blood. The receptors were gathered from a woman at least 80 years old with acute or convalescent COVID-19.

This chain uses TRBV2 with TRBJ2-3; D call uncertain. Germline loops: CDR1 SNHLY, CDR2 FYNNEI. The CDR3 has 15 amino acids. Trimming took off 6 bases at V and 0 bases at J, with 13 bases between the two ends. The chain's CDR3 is CASSPALRSTDTQYF. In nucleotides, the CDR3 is TGTGCCAGCAGCCCCGCCCTGAGGAGCACAGATACGCAGTATTTT.

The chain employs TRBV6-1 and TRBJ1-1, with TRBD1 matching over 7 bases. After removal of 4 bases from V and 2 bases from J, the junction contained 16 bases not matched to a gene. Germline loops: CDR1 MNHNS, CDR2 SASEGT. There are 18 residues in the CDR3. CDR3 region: CASSGLRKKGQINTEAFF. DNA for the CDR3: TGTGCCAGCAGTGGACTACGAAAAAAGGGACAGATAAACACTGAAGCTTTCTTT.

The CDR3 bases are TGTGCCAGCAGTGACAGTAACTATGGCTACACCTTC. Its translation is CASSDSNYGYTF. This sequence joins TRBV12-3 or TRBV12-4 and TRBJ1-2, with D tentatively TRBD1 (5 bases). V lost 5 bases, J lost 1 base, and 5 bases lay in between. The CDR3 totals 12 residues.

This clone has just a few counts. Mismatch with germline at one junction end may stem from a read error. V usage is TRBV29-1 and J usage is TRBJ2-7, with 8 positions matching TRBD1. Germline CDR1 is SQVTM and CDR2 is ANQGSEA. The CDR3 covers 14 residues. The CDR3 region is CSVKDRGGRYEQYF. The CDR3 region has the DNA TGCAGCGTTAAAGACAGGGGTGGTCGATACGAGCAGTACTTC.

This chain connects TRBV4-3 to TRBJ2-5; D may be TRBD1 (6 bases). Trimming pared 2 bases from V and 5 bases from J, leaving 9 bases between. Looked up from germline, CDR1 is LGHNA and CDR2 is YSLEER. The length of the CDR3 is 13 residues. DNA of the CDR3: TGCGCCAGCAGCCAACAGGGGTTTGAGACCCAGTACTTC. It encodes CASSQQGFETQYF.

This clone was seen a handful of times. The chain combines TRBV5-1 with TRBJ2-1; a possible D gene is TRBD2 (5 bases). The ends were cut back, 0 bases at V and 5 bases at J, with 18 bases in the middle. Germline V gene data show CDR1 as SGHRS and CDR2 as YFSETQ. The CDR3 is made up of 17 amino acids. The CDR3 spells CASSLVGLAIRDNEQFF. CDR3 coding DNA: TGCGCCAGCAGCTTGGTTGGGCTAGCTATTCGGGACAATGAGCAGTTCTTC.

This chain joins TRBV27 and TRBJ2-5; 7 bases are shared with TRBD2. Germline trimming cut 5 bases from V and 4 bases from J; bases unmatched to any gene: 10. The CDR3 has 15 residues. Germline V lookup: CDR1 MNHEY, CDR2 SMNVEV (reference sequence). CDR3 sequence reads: CASSPWTSGRETQYF. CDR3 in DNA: TGTGCCAGCAGTCCGTGGACTAGTGGTCGAGAGACCCAGTACTTC.

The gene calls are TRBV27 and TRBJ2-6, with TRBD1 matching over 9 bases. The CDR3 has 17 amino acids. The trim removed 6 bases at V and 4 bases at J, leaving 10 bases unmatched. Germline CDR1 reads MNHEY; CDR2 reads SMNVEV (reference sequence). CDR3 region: CASRRTGAGSGANVLTF. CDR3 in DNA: TGTGCCAGCAGACGGACAGGGGCCGGTAGCGGGGCCAACGTCCTGACTTTC.

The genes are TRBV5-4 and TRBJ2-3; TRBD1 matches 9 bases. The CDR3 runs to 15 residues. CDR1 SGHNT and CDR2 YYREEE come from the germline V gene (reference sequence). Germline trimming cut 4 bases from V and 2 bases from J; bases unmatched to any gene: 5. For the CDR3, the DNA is TGTGCCAGCAGCGTCGGACAGGGGAACACAGATACGCAGTATTTT. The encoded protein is CASSVGQGNTDTQYF.